One sample yielded the 12 T cell receptor beta chains listed below, sequenced in a study of blood T cells in healthy people across ages. It was with a sample-barcoded 5' primer and a J-beta primer mix that a second PCR of about 6 to 12 cycles was run. TCRdb passed the 5' RACE reads through MiXCR, listing each CDR3 protein once. The top ten hold under 60% of the sample, which has over 300,000 distinct CDR3 sequences, 45% to 60% seen once. What was sequenced was blood. These receptors originate from a man in his 60s in good health.

The chain couples TRBV29-1 to TRBJ2-1; TRBD1 matches 7 bases. Germline trimming cut 7 bases from V and 13 bases from J; bases unmatched to any gene: 13. The CDR3 has 12 amino acids. CDR1 and CDR2 (germline): SQVTM, ANQGSEA. CDR3 nucleotide sequence: TGCAGCGCGGGACAGAGACAAGAGACCCAGTTCTTC. Translated, it gives CSAGQRQETQFF.

As DNA, the CDR3 is TGTGCCAGCAGCTTGGAGACAGGGCGCAATGAGCAGTTCTTC. Protein: CASSLETGRNEQFF. This chain connects TRBV5-4 to TRBJ2-1; 7 nucleotides line up with TRBD1. J was trimmed by 6 bases and V by 0 bases; bases with no gene match: 3. In germline, CDR1 is SGHNT, CDR2 YYREEE (reference sequence). There are 14 residues in the CDR3.

The sample holds a few counts of this clonotype. V usage is TRBV10-3 and J usage is TRBJ1-1; D gene ambiguous. Germline CDR1 reads ENHRY; CDR2 reads SYGVKD. CDR3 length: 15 amino acids. Trimming pared 1 base from V and 0 bases from J, leaving 9 bases between. The CDR3 loop reads CAISEFAQMNTEAFF. CDR3 in DNA: TGTGCCATCAGTGAGTTTGCACAGATGAACACTGAAGCTTTCTTT.

In the case of this clonotype: Compared with germline, one end of the junction differs, possibly owing to a read error. The chain has TRBV5-1 and TRBJ2-3; 9 nucleotides agree with TRBD2. The CDR3 has 16 residues. Germline CDR1 and CDR2: SGHRS and YFSETQ. This CDR3 reads CAGSLDPGLAGYTQYF. The DNA for the CDR3 is TGCGCCGGCAGCTTGGATCCGGGGCTAGCGGGGTATACGCAGTATTTT.

V is TRBV12-3 or TRBV12-4 and J is TRBJ2-1; 10 positions match TRBD1. J was trimmed by 6 bases and V by 4 bases; bases with no gene match: 3. There are 14 residues in the CDR3. The CDR3 DNA reads TGTGCCAGCAGTTGGGACAGGGGTGGCAATGAGCAGTTCTTC. As protein: CASSWDRGGNEQFF.

This clonotype appeared many times. This chain uses TRBV7-9 with TRBJ2-7, with 13 bases fitting TRBD2. V was clipped by 5 bases and J by 3 bases; unmatched bases: 7. The CDR3 has 16 amino acids. CDR1 is SEHNR, CDR2 FQNEAQ, per germline (reference sequence). CDR3 coding DNA: TGTGCCAGCAGCAGGGGGACTAGCGGGGCGTTCTACGAGCAGTACTTC. Its translation is CASSRGTSGAFYEQYF.

This clonotype was observed at least ten times. This chain connects TRBV20-1 to TRBJ1-2, with 7 positions matching TRBD1. The CDR3 contains 16 residues. Germline CDR1 and CDR2: DFQATT and SNEGSKA (reference sequence). The V segment lost 3 bases and the J segment 4 bases; nucleotides outside the gene matches: 14. The CDR3 DNA reads as TGCAGTGCTAGGCTGCAGGGAGGGGGCGCCTTCTATGGCTACACCTTC. Translated: CSARLQGGGAFYGYTF.

The chain employs TRBV20-1 and TRBJ2-3, with TRBD2 identical over 16 bases. The V gene end was trimmed by 4 bases and the J gene end by 3 bases; junction bases not matched to a gene: 4. CDR3 length equals 16 residues. The V gene's germline CDR1 is DFQATT and CDR2 SNEGSKA (reference sequence). DNA of the CDR3: TGCAGTGCTAAGGGACTAGCGGGGGGGACAACAGATACGCAGTATTTT. Translating gives CSAKGLAGGTTDTQYF.

Regarding this clonotype: At one end the junction does not follow the germline gene, possibly because of a read error. The chain combines TRBV12-3 or TRBV12-4 with TRBJ2-3, with D possibly called TRBD1 or TRBD2 (6 bases each). CDR3 length: 15 amino acids. The CDR3 loop reads CASRLGRVGADTQYF. The CDR3 DNA reads TGTGCCAGCAGACTCGGGAGAGTGGGGGCAGATACGCAATATTTT.

V gene TRBV18 combines with J gene TRBJ2-7; perhaps D is TRBD1 or TRBD2 (7 bases each). Between the trimmed V and J ends, which lost 6 bases and 3 bases, there was a span of 18 bases. There are 15 residues in the CDR3. From germline, CDR1 is KGHSH and CDR2 LQKENI. The CDR3 sequence: CASSFRQGGNYEQYF. The DNA of the CDR3 is TGTGCCAGCTCCTTCAGACAGGGAGGGAACTACGAGCAGTACTTC.

This clonotype appeared many times. The J gene is TRBJ2-3, the V gene TRBV7-2; no firm D call. The CDR3 is 14 amino acids. The germline V gene has CDR1 SGHTA and CDR2 FQGNSA. The V end lost 2 bases, the J end lost 6 bases, and 12 bases lay between the germline ends. This chain's CDR3 is CASSLSRASDTQYF. The CDR3 coding sequence is TGTGCCAGCAGCTTATCCCGGGCTTCCGATACGCAGTATTTT.

The gene calls are TRBV7-2 and TRBJ2-1; D possibly corresponds to TRBD2 (5 bases). This CDR3 comprises 15 residues. The ends were cut back, 5 bases at V and 1 base at J, with 12 bases in the middle. The V gene's germline CDR1 is SGHTA and CDR2 FQGNSA. CDR3 nucleotides: TGTGCCAGCAGCCCCGGACTGGATTCCTACAATGAGCAGTTCTTC. It encodes CASSPGLDSYNEQFF.